Below are 24 T cell receptor beta chains sequenced from a single sample in a study of low-dose radiotherapy and immunotherapy resistance in tumors. Priming of first-strand cDNA relied on TRAV- and TRBV-specific primers (covering alpha and beta chains). TCR amplification ran 15 to 25 PCR cycles using constant-region and V-primer adapter primers. Using its own MiXCR run on the reads, TCRdb lists one record per CDR3 protein. The sample contains nearly 60,000 distinct CDR3 sequences, 20% to 25% of which appear only once. The time point: after trial treatment. The treatment is: LDRT plus nivolumab, ipilimumab, low-dose cyclophosphamide and aspirin (RACIN trial). The material was PBMCs, obtained after low-dose radiotherapy plus immunotherapy. These TCRs come from a male donor with prostate cancer.

This sequence joins TRBV20-1 and TRBJ2-3, with 12 bases matching TRBD2. Trimming cost V 3 bases and J 2 bases; bases outside gene matches: 3. Germline CDR1 and CDR2: DFQATT and SNEGSKA (reference sequence). CDR3 length equals 15 residues. The CDR3 coding sequence is TGCAGTGCTAGTCTAGCGGGAGGGATCACAGATACGCAGTATTTT. Translated: CSASLAGGITDTQYF.

The table lists this clonotype with many counts. This sequence joins TRBV20-1 and TRBJ2-5; no firm D call. The CDR3 contains 11 residues. Germline CDR1 DFQATT, CDR2 SNEGSKA (reference sequence). V lost 7 bases and J 0 bases, leaving 6 bases between the germline ends. Here the CDR3 DNA reads TGCAGTGGGCAGTACCAAGAGACCCAGTACTTC. This translates into CSGQYQETQYF.

This clonotype has ten or more counts. The V and J genes are TRBV25-1 and TRBJ2-7; the D is unclear. The CDR3 has 12 residues. The germline gives CDR1 MGHDK, CDR2 SYGVNS. V was shortened by 6 bases and J by 3 bases, with 9 bases between the two germline ends. This CDR3 is CASRSGNYEQYF. The CDR3 nucleotides are TGTGCCAGCAGATCGGGTAACTACGAGCAGTACTTC.

This clonotype was recorded many times. The chain couples TRBV12-3 or TRBV12-4 to TRBJ2-3; 10 nucleotides line up with TRBD2. The CDR3 spans 15 residues. V trimming: 5 bases; J trimming: 5 bases; junction bases outside the gene matches: 7. CDR3 in DNA: TGTGCCAGCAGTACAAGCGGGAGGGGGCGAGATACGCAGTATTTT. Translated, it gives CASSTSGRGRDTQYF.

The table lists this clonotype with many counts. V and J are TRBV28 and TRBJ2-2, with D perhaps TRBD1 or TRBD2 (5 bases each). Germline assignment: CDR1 MDHEN and CDR2 SYDVKM. V shed 6 bases and J shed 4 bases, with 15 bases lying between them. The CDR3 runs to 15 residues. CDR3 sequence: CASSPVGDRTGELFF. DNA of the CDR3: TGTGCCAGCAGCCCTGTTGGGGACCGCACCGGGGAGCTGTTTTTT.

This clonotype was seen many times. The V and J genes are TRBV7-9 and TRBJ1-6; no reliable D call. V dropped 0 bases and J dropped 8 bases, with 17 bases sitting between them. Per germline, CDR1 SEHNR and CDR2 FQNEAQ (reference sequence). CDR3 length: 17 residues. CDR3 residues: CASSLARSSGVDSPLHF. The CDR3 coding sequence is TGTGCCAGCAGCTTAGCCCGCAGCTCCGGAGTGGATTCACCCCTCCACTTT.

This clonotype was seen ten or more times. This rearrangement joins TRBV5-4 to TRBJ2-1, with D possibly TRBD2 on 5 matching bases. Trimming took 4 bases from V and 3 from J, leaving 17 bases between them. Germline V lookup: CDR1 SGHNT, CDR2 YYREEE (reference sequence). CDR3 size: 16 residues. CDR3 protein: CASSTQLDTNYNEQFF. The CDR3 DNA sequence: TGTGCCAGCAGCACGCAACTAGATACCAACTACAATGAGCAGTTCTTC.

This clonotype was recorded at least ten times. The chain is built from TRBV5-4 and TRBJ2-7; TRBD2 agrees at 15 bases. The CDR3 is made up of 15 amino acids. CDR1 and CDR2 (germline): SGHNT, YYREEE (reference sequence). Trimming took 0 bases from V and 7 from J; bases not matched to a gene: 2. The CDR3 bases are TGTGCCAGCAGCTTGGAGGGACTAGCGGGGGGTGAGCAGTACTTC. Protein product: CASSLEGLAGGEQYF.

This clonotype was detected ten times or more. The genes are TRBV20-1 and TRBJ1-1; D might be TRBD1 (5 bases). V lost 6 bases and J lost 5, with 19 bases in between. The CDR3 totals 14 residues. CDR1 is DFQATT and CDR2 is SNEGSKA in the germline V gene (reference sequence). The CDR3 DNA follows: TGCAGTGCGACCGGGACTCTGACTGGAACTGAAGCTTTCTTT. It specifies CSATGTLTGTEAFF.

This clonotype was seen repeatedly, ten times or more. The chain couples TRBV7-2 to TRBJ2-2, with 15 bases aligning to TRBD2. The CDR3 has 16 residues. Germline V gives CDR1 SGHTA, CDR2 FQGNSA. Trimming removed 4 bases from V and 5 bases from J; junction bases left unmatched: 2. The CDR3 DNA reads as TGTGCCAGCAGCTCTGGGACTAGCGGGGGGACCGGGGAGCTGTTTTTT. It translates to CASSSGTSGGTGELFF.

This clonotype was seen many times. The V and J genes are TRBV7-9 and TRBJ1-6; D unresolved. CDR1 SEHNR and CDR2 FQNEAQ come from the germline V gene (reference sequence). The CDR3 extends over 11 amino acids. V was pared by 5 bases and J by 7 bases, with 3 bases between. The DNA for the CDR3 is TGTGCCAGCAGCGAAAATTCACCCCTCCACTTT. Translated, it gives CASSENSPLHF.

This clonotype was seen only a few times. The V call is TRBV6-5, the J call TRBJ2-7; 9 bases are a match to TRBD1. Germline trimming cut 5 bases from V and 12 bases from J; bases unmatched to any gene: 11. The germline V gene has CDR1 MNHEY and CDR2 SVGAGI. This CDR3 is 13 amino acids long. The CDR3 spells CASSRSGTGNRYF. The DNA for the CDR3 is TGTGCCAGCAGTAGATCCGGGACAGGGAATAGGTACTTC.

At least ten counts were recorded for this clonotype. This chain connects TRBV7-2 to TRBJ2-5, with D possibly TRBD2 on 6 matching bases. Trimming left V 5 bases short and J 1 base short, with 14 bases between. The CDR3 consists of 15 residues. Germline CDR1 and CDR2: SGHTA and FQGNSA. CDR3 sequence reads: CASSLPGVLQETQYF. Written as DNA, the CDR3 is TGTGCCAGCAGCCTCCCGGGGGTACTCCAAGAGACCCAGTACTTC.

The chain is built from TRBV5-1 and TRBJ2-1; the D is unclear. This CDR3 region has 14 residues. Trimming took off 0 bases at V and 4 bases at J, with 8 bases between the two ends. Per germline, CDR1 SGHRS and CDR2 YFSETQ. CDR3 coding DNA: TGCGCCAGCAGCTTGGGGGCGAGGTACAATGAGCAGTTCTTC. This codes for CASSLGARYNEQFF.

This clonotype was recorded at least ten times. V gene TRBV3-1 combines with J gene TRBJ1-2; a possible D gene is TRBD1 (5 bases). In germline, CDR1 is LGHDT, CDR2 YNNKEL (reference sequence). V lost 1 base and J 2 bases, leaving 14 bases between the germline ends. The length of the CDR3 is 16 residues. CDR3 protein: CASSQGMWTRNYGYTF. CDR3 coding DNA: TGTGCCAGCAGCCAAGGTATGTGGACAAGAAACTATGGCTACACCTTC. Full variable domain (outside the CDR3, taken from reference TRBV3-1 and TRBJ1-2): DTAVSQTPKYLVTQMGNDKSIKCEQNLGHDTMYWYKQDSKKFLKIMFSYNNKELIINETVPNRFSPKSPDKAHLNLHINSLELGDSAVYFCASSQGMWTRNYGYTFGSGTRLTVV.

A note on this clonotype: Since no conserved phenylalanine or tryptophan closes the CDR3, a read error is the likely cause. The DNA is left out, because the CDR3 cannot be placed on it with certainty; the CDR3 is given as TCRdb lists it. The chain's CDR3 is CASSEFVV. V and J are TRBV14 and TRBJ2-6. Inclusive of both ends, the CDR3 amounts to 8 amino acids. Germline CDR1 is SGHDN and CDR2 is FVKESK.

This clonotype was recorded many times. The J gene is TRBJ1-1, the V gene TRBV5-1; no reliable D call. CDR3 length equals 16 residues. The germline V and J ends were trimmed by 1 base and 1 base, with 14 bases remaining between them. Germline V lookup: CDR1 SGHRS, CDR2 YFSETQ. CDR3 protein: CASSLLILGQNTEAFF. The CDR3 DNA follows: TGCGCCAGCAGCTTGTTAATCCTAGGGCAGAACACTGAAGCTTTCTTT. Looking up the rest from reference TRBV5-1 and TRBJ1-1 gives the full variable domain: KAGVTQTPRYLIKTRGQQVTLSCSPISGHRSVSWYQQTPGQGLQFLFEYFSETQRNKGNFPGRFSGRQFSNSRSEMNVSTLELGDSALYLCASSLLILGQNTEAFFGQGTRLTVV.

The chain joins TRBV5-1 to TRBJ1-1; TRBD1 agrees at 12 bases. Germline CDR1 and CDR2: SGHRS and YFSETQ. CDR3 length: 15 amino acids. V was clipped by 5 bases and J by 4 bases; unmatched bases: 6. The CDR3, as DNA: TGCGCCAGCAGAGCCGGGACAGGGGGCAGCACTGAAGCTTTCTTT. The encoded protein is CASRAGTGGSTEAFF.

This clonotype has at least ten counts. The CDR3 spells CASSSLDSRYEQYF. The CDR3 DNA follows: TGTGCCAGCAGCTCACTAGACAGCCGATACGAGCAGTACTTC. This rearrangement joins TRBV5-6 to TRBJ2-7; D tentatively reads TRBD1 or TRBD2 (5 bases each). Trimming stripped 3 bases from V and 4 bases from J, with 14 bases between. Germline CDR1 SGHDT, CDR2 YYEEEE. The CDR3 covers 14 residues. Combining the CDR3 with reference TRBV5-6 and TRBJ2-7 gives the whole variable domain DAGVTQSPTHLIKTRGQQVTLRCSPKSGHDTVSWYQQALGQGPQFIFQYYEEEERQRGNFPDRFSGHQFPNYSSELNVNALLLGDSALYLCASSSLDSRYEQYFGPGTRLTVT.

This clonotype was recorded many times. The chain links TRBV27 to TRBJ1-1; a possible D gene is TRBD1 (5 bases). This CDR3 spans 14 amino acids. The V and J ends lost 1 base and 1 base respectively, with 7 bases between them. Germline loops: CDR1 MNHEY, CDR2 SMNVEV (reference sequence). DNA of the CDR3: TGTGCCAGCAGTTTATATCAGGGGAACACTGAAGCTTTCTTT. Its protein product is CASSLYQGNTEAFF.

This clonotype was observed at least ten times. This chain's CDR3 is CACLQGQFRNTIYF. CDR3 DNA sequence: TGTGCCTGCCTACAGGGACAGTTTCGAAACACCATATATTTT. The gene calls are TRBV30 and TRBJ1-3, with TRBD1 matching over 7 bases. The CDR3 contains 14 residues. Germline CDR1 GTSNPN, CDR2 SVGIG (reference sequence). V shed 6 bases and J 5 bases; nucleotides not matched to a gene: 10.

On this clonotype: A far larger clone lies a single base away; this is likely a read error. This sequence joins TRBV4-2 and TRBJ2-1, with TRBD2 as a possible D gene (6 bases). Germline values: CDR1 LGHNA, CDR2 YNFKEQ. The CDR3 length is 16 residues. Trimming pared 4 bases from V and 10 bases from J, leaving 23 bases between. The CDR3 nucleotides read TGTGCCAGCAGCCGTGTCAAGGGCGGGGACTCCTACGAGCAGTTCTTC. Translating gives CASSRVKGGDSYEQFF.

The genes are TRBV28 and TRBJ2-7; perhaps D is TRBD1 or TRBD2 (5 bases each). The germline V and J ends were trimmed by 6 bases and 6 bases, with 18 bases remaining between them. Per germline, CDR1 MDHEN and CDR2 SYDVKM. The CDR3 has 14 residues. Written as DNA, the CDR3 is TGTGCCAGCAGCAACAGAGGGACGAGGGGCGAGCAGTACTTC. Translation gives CASSNRGTRGEQYF.

In regard to this clonotype: The limits of the CDR3 on the DNA are not certain, so only TCRdb's listed CDR3 is given. V usage is TRBV7-9 and J usage is TRBJ1-2; the DNA was not compared with TRBD1, the D call given in the table. Per germline, CDR1 SEHNR and CDR2 FQNEAQ (reference sequence). Ends included, the CDR3 has 23 residues. The CDR3 sequence is CASSLGVYNEQFFGPGTVYGYTF.